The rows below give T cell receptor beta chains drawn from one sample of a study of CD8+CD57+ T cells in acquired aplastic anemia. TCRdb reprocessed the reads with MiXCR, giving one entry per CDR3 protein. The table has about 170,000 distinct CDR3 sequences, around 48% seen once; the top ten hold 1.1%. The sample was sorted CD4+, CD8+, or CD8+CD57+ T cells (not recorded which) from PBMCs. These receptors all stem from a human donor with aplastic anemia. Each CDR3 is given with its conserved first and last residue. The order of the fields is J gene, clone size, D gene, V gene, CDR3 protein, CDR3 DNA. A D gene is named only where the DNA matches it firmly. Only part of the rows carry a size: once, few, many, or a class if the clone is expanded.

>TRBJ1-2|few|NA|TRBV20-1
CSAPGVGTGKRGYGYTF
TGCAGTGCACCCGGTGTCGGGACTGGAAAACGTGGTTATGGCTACACCTTC
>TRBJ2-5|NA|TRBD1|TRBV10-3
CAISEVGTGEETQYF
TGTGCCATCAGTGAGGTCGGTACAGGGGAAGAGACCCAGTACTTC
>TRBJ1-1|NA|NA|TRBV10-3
CATTPVPQENTEAFF
TGTGCCACCACCCCCGTGCCCCAAGAGAACACTGAAGCTTTCTTT
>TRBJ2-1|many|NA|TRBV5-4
CASSPRQVVNEQFF
TGTGCCAGCAGTCCACGACAGGTTGTCAATGAGCAGTTCTTC
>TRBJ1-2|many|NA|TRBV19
CASSMSRVTYGYTF
TGTGCCAGTAGTATGTCCAGGGTGACCTATGGCTACACCTTC
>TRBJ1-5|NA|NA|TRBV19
CASLTYHGSNQPQHF
TGTGCCTCACTAACGTATCATGGGAGCAATCAGCCCCAGCATTTT
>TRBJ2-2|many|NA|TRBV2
CASKEGVGELFF
TGTGCCAGCAAGGAGGGAGTGGGGGAGCTGTTTTTT
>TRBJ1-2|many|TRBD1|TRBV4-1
CASSQDLSGGWGYTF
TGCGCCAGCAGCCAAGATTTGTCAGGGGGCTGGGGCTACACCTTC
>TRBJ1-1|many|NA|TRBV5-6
CASSGPPGRGLNTEAFF
TGTGCCAGCAGCGGTCCCCCTGGACGGGGTCTGAACACTGAAGCTTTCTTT
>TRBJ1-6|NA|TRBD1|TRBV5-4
CASSAGTGLSSPLHF
TGTGCCAGCAGCGCTGGGACAGGGTTAAGTTCACCCCTCCACTTT
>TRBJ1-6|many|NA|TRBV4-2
CASSPKRVGPLSSYNSPLHF
TGTGCCAGCAGCCCCAAACGGGTCGGACCGCTAAGCTCCTATAATTCACCCCTCCACTTT
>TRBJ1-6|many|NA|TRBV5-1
CASSLDGGNSPLHF
TGCGCCAGCAGCTTGGACGGGGGGAATTCACCCCTCCACTTT
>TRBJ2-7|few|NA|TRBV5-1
CASSLSTGWGYEQYF
TGCGCCAGCAGCTTGTCAACGGGTTGGGGATACGAGCAGTACTTC
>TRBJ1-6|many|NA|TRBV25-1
CASSLTENNSPLHF
TGTGCCAGCAGCCTGACGGAGAATAATTCACCCCTCCACTTT
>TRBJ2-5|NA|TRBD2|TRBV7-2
CASSSRLAGIKTQYF
TGTGCCAGCAGCTCCCGACTAGCGGGGATCAAGACCCAGTACTTC
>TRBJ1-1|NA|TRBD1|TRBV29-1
CSVGDRANTEAFF
TGCAGCGTGGGGGACAGGGCGAACACTGAAGCTTTCTTT